The table lists the clone carrying this T cell receptor beta chain with a count of one. The data are from a study of blood T cell repertoires in COVID-19. About the study: The United States, Italy and Spain were the sources of the acute and convalescent COVID-19 samples. T cells, B-cell-depleted T cells, or PBMCs provided the cDNA or gDNA that served as material.

Between the trimmed V and J ends, which lost 1 base and 0 bases, there was a span of 7 bases. Germline V gene sequence: CDR1 LNHDA, CDR2 SQIVND (reference sequence). The length of the CDR3 is 14 residues. Per the study methods: Amplification of reference gene primers was used by the study to estimate nucleated cell counts. Clones were read by immunoSEQ multiplex PCR, and TCRdb kept only the in-frame ones, dropping some. V and J calls and clone size are given by that table; D and trimming were obtained from the DNA. The sample shows fewer than 300,000 clones, 86% of them seen only once. Sequencing was performed on peripheral blood. This receptor was taken from a woman in her thirties with COVID-19, enrolled during active disease. V and J are TRBV19 and TRBJ2-7, with D hard to call. In DNA form, the CDR3 reads TGTGCCAGTAGTATAGGAGTCAACTCCTACGAGCAGTACTTC. Its translation is CASSIGVNSYEQYF.